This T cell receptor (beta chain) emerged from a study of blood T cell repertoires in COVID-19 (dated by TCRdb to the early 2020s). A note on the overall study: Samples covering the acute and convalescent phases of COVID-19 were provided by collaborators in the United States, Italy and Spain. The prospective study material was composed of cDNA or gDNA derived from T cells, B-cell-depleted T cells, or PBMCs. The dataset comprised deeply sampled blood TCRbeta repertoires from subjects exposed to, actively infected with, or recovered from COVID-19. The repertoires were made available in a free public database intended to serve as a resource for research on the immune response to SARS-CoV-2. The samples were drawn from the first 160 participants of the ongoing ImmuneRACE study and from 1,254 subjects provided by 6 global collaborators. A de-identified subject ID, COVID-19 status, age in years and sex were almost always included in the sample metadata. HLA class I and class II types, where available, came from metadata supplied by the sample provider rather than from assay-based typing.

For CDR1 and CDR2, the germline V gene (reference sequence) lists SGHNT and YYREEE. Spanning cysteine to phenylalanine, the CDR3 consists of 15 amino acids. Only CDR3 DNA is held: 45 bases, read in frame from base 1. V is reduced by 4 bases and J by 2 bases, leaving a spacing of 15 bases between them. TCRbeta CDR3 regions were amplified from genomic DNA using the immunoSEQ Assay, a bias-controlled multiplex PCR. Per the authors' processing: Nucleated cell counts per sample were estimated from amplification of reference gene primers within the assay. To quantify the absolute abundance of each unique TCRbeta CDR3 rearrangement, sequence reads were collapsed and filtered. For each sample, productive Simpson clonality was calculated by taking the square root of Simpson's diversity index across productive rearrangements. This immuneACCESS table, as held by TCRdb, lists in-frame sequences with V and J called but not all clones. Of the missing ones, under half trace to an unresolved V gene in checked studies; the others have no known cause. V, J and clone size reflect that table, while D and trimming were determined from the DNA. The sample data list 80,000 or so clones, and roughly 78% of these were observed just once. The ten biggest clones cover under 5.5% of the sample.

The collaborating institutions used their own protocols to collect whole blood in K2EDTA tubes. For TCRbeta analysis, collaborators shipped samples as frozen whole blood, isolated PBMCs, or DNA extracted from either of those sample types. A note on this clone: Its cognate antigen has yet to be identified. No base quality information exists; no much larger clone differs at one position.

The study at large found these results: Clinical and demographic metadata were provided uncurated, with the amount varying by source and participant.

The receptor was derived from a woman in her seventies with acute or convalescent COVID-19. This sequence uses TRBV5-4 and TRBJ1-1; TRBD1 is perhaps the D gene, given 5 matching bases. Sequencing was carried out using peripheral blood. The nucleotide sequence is TGTGCCAGCAGCACGCAATTGACAGCTAACACTGAAGCTTTCTTT. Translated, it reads CASSTQLTANTEAFF. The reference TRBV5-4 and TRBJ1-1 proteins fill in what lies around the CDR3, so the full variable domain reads ETGVTQSPTHLIKTRGQQVTLRCSSQSGHNTVSWYQQALGQGPQFIFQYYREEENGRGNFPPRFSGLQFPNYSSELNVNALELDDSALYLCASSTQLTANTEAFFGQGTRLTVV.